The sequence of this T cell receptor beta chain was determined in a study of regulatory T cells in long-lasting Graves disease. Study summary: Graves' patients, diagnosed recently, had received antithyroid drugs under 3 months.

TCR beta libraries were built with iRepertoire HTBI primers and Arm-PCR of CDR3 regions. TCRdb reanalysed the multiplex PCR reads using MiXCR and keeps one entry per CDR3 protein. The data contain approximately 540,000 distinct CDR3 sequences, 12% of them singletons. V was shortened by 6 bases and J by 1 base, with 3 bases between the two germline ends. The germline V gene has CDR1 MDHEN and CDR2 SYDVKM. The CDR3 extends over 11 amino acids. Turning to this clonotype: The antigen is undetermined. Since no conserved phenylalanine or tryptophan closes the CDR3, a read error is the likely cause.

As to time point: newly diagnosed GD, antithyroid drugs for less than 3 months. The authors made the TCR library using RNA they extracted from PBMCs. From each patient, nine milliliters of peripheral blood was drawn and collected into an EDTA anticoagulant tube. Study observations and caveats: Persistent disease showed a preference for TRBV28, TRBJ1-2 and TRBJ2-5.

The same data also contributed to another study, on T cells in Graves' hyperthyroidism and ophthalmopathy.

The V call is TRBV28, the J call TRBJ2-5; D is ambiguous. The starting material was peripheral blood mononuclear cells (PBMCs), obtained at new diagnosis, from a patient treated with antithyroid drugs. The sequence was obtained from a woman in her 30s with Graves disease. The CDR3 nucleotides are TGTGCCAGCAGGGTCCAAGAGACCCAGTACTTA. This translates into CASRVQETQYL.